This paragraph covers one TCR beta chain sequence. The sample comes from a study of blood T cells in healthy people across ages. Primed by a sample-barcoded 5' primer and a J-beta primer mix, a second PCR proceeded for about 6 to 12 cycles. One entry per CDR3 protein results from TCRdb running MiXCR on the 5' RACE reads. The sample holds about 1.8 million distinct CDR3 sequences, around 50% seen once. The ends lost 5 bases at V and 3 bases at J; junction bases unmatched: 17. Looked up from germline, CDR1 is MNHNS and CDR2 is SASEGT. This CDR3 comprises 18 residues. This receptor was taken from a woman aged 40 to 50 in good health. The rearrangement links TRBV6-1 to TRBJ2-7; TRBD1 matches 9 bases. Sequences were obtained from blood. The CDR3 DNA reads TGTGCCAGCAGTCTCCGTTCGGGGACAGGGTCCGGGTACTACGAGCAGTACTTC. Protein sequence: CASSLRSGTGSGYYEQYF.